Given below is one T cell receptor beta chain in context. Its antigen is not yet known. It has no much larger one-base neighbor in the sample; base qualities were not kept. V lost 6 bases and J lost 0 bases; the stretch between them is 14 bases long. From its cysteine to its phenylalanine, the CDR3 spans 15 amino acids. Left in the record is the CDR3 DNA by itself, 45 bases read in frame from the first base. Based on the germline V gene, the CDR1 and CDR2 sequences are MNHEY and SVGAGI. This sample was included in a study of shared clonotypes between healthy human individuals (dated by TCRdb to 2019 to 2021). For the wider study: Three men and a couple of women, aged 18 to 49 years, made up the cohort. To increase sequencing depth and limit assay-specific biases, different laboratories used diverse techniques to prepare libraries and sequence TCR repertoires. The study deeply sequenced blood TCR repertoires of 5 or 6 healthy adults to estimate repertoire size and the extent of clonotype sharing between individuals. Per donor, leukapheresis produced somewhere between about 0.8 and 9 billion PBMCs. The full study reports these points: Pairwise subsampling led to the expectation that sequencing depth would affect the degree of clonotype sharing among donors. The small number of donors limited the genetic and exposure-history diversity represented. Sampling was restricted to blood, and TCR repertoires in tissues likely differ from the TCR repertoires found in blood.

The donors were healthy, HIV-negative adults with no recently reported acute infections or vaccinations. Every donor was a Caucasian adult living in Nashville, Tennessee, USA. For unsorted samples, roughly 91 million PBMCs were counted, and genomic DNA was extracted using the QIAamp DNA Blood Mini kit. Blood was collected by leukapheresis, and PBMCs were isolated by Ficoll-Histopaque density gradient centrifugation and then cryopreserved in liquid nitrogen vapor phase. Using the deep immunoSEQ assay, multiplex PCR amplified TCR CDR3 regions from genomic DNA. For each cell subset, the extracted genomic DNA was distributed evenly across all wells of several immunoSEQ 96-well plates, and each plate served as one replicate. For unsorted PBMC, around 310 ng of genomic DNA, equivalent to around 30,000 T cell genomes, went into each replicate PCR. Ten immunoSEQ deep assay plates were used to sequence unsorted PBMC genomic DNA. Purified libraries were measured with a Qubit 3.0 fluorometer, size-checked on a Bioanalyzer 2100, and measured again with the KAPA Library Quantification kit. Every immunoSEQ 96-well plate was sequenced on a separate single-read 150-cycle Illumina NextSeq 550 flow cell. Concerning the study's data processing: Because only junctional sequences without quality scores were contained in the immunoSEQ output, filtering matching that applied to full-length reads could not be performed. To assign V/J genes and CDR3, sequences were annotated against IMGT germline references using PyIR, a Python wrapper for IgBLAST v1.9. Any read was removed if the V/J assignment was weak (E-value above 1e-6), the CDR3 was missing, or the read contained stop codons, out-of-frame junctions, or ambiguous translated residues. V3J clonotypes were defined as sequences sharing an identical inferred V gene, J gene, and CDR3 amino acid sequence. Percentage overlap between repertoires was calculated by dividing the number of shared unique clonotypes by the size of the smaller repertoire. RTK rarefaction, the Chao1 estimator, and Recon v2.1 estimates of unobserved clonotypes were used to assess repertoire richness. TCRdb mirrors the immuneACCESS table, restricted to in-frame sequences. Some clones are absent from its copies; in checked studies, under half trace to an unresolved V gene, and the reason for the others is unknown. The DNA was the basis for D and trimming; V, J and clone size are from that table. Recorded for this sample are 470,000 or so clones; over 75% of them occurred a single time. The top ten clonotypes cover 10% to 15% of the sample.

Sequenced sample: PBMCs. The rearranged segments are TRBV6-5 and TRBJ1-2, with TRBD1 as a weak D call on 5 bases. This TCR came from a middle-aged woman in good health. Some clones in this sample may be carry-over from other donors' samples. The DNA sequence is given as TGTGCCAGCAGGCCCCGGGACGGCCCTAACTATGGCTACACCTTC. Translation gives CASRPRDGPNYGYTF.